Listed below are T cell receptor beta chains from one sample, sequenced in a study of blood T cell repertoires in COVID-19. Clones were sequenced by immunoSEQ multiplex PCR, and TCRdb holds only the in-frame ones, with some missing. The data show 130,000 or so clones, around two thirds seen once. The specimen was peripheral blood. These receptors were obtained from a woman between 65 and 79 years old with acute or convalescent COVID-19. The CDR3 runs from the conserved cysteine through the conserved F or W. The order of the fields is CDR3 protein, CDR3 DNA, J gene, D gene, V gene, clone size. D genes are given only for firm matches. The size of a clone is reported for some rows only, either as once, few or many, or as a class for expanded clones.

CATSRLADEQFF TGTGCCACCTCACGACTAGCCGATGAGCAGTTCTTC TRBJ2-1 TRBD2 TRBV24-1 .
CASSSSGSGELFF TGTGCCAGCAGCTCTAGCGGGAGCGGGGAGCTGTTTTTT TRBJ2-2 TRBD2 TRBV6-5 .
CASSRGQRKDTEAFF TGTGCCAGCAGCCGGGGACAGCGTAAGGACACTGAAGCTTTCTTT TRBJ1-1 TRBD1 TRBV7-2 few
CASSGTVTDTQYF TGCGCCAGCAGCGGGACAGTCACAGATACGCAGTATTTT TRBJ2-3 TRBD1 TRBV10-1 .
CAINPGTDHYGYTF TGTGCCATCAACCCCGGGACAGACCACTATGGCTACACCTTC TRBJ1-2 TRBD1 TRBV10-3 .
CASSGWDRNTEAFF TGCGCCAGCAGCGGATGGGACAGGAACACTGAAGCTTTCTTT TRBJ1-1 TRBD1 TRBV5-1 .
CASSLSAGGSYGYTF TGTGCCAGCAGTTTATCGGCAGGGGGCAGCTATGGCTACACCTTC TRBJ1-2 TRBD1 TRBV27 .
CASSQQRWSYEQYF TGTGCCAGCAGCCAACAGAGGTGGTCCTACGAGCAGTACTTC TRBJ2-7 . TRBV3-1/TRBV3-2 many
CASSRRTGESSGANVLTF TGTGCCAGCAGTAGGCGGACAGGGGAAAGCTCTGGGGCCAACGTCCTGACTTTC TRBJ2-6 TRBD1 TRBV6-2/TRBV6-3 .
CASSIAGQSYGYTF TGTGCCAGTAGTATAGCGGGACAGAGCTATGGCTACACCTTC TRBJ1-2 TRBD1 TRBV19 .
CASSSPGGLTGNTIYF TGTGCCAGCAGTTCCCCAGGGGGACTTACTGGAAACACCATATATTTT TRBJ1-3 TRBD1 TRBV28 .
CASSPQVGHSYEQYF TGTGCCAGCAGTCCTCAGGTGGGCCACTCCTACGAGCAGTACTTC TRBJ2-7 . TRBV6-5 .
CASSLRSRGGNYGYTF TGTGCCAGCAGCTTAAGGTCGCGTGGGGGGAACTATGGCTACACCTTC TRBJ1-2 . TRBV7-2 .
CASSSQSTVGETQYF TGCGCCAGCTCATCCCAGTCGACAGTTGGTGAGACCCAGTACTTC TRBJ2-5 . TRBV5-1 .
CASSIEGRSNQPQHF TGTGCCAGTAGTATCGAGGGCAGGAGCAATCAGCCCCAGCATTTT TRBJ1-5 . TRBV19 .
CASSRGVAGAWEETQYF TGTGCCAGCAGCAGGGGGGTAGCGGGGGCTTGGGAAGAGACCCAGTACTTC TRBJ2-5 TRBD2 TRBV5-4 once
CASSIRGGNQPQHF TGTGCCAGTAGTATCCGGGGTGGCAATCAGCCCCAGCATTTT TRBJ1-5 . TRBV19 .
CASSEVSSGPYEQYF TGTGCCAGCAGTGAGGTGTCTAGCGGCCCCTACGAGCAGTACTTC TRBJ2-7 TRBD2 TRBV28 few
CAWATGAPTGQFF TGTGCCTGGGCCACAGGGGCCCCTACGGGGCAGTTCTTC TRBJ2-1 TRBD1 TRBV30 .
CASSAVAGVSEQYF TGTGCCAGCAGTGCAGTAGCGGGAGTTAGCGAGCAGTACTTC TRBJ2-7 TRBD2 TRBV6-4 few
CASSAGLTDSPLHF TGCGCCAGCAGCGCGGGACTGACTGATTCACCCCTCCACTTT TRBJ1-6 . TRBV5-1 .
CASSPTAHTDTQYF TGTGCCAGCAGCCCCACTGCCCACACAGATACGCAGTATTTT TRBJ2-3 . TRBV11-3 .
CASSRQGNYGYTF TGTGCCAGCAGTCGACAGGGGAACTATGGCTACACCTTC TRBJ1-2 TRBD1 TRBV3-1/TRBV3-2 many
CASNPWAGHTDTQYF TGTGCCAGCAATCCCTGGGCGGGGCACACAGATACGCAGTATTTT TRBJ2-3 . TRBV9 .
CASSPALNGREEKLFF TGTGCCAGCAGCCCCGCGTTAAACGGACGGGAGGAAAAACTGTTTTTT TRBJ1-4 . TRBV11-2 .
CASSKGTGDGYTF TGTGCCAGCAGTAAAGGGACAGGGGATGGCTACACCTTC TRBJ1-2 TRBD1 TRBV6-1 .
CASSSNNSPLHF TGTGCCAGCAGCTCTAATAATTCACCCCTCCACTTT TRBJ1-6 . TRBV7-9 .
CASSPAGEPQHF TGTGCCAGCAGCCCAGCGGGTGAACCCCAGCATTTT TRBJ1-5 . TRBV12-3/TRBV12-4 .
CASSPRGGNSPLHF TGTGCCAGCAGCCCCCGGGGGGGTAATTCACCCCTCCACTTT TRBJ1-6 . TRBV27 few
CASSRGQGLGNEQFF TGTGCTAGCAGCCGCGGACAGGGTTTGGGCAATGAGCAGTTCTTC TRBJ2-1 TRBD1 TRBV7-7 .
CAFRHRGREYTF TGTGCCTTCCGGCACAGGGGCCGGGAGTACACCTTC TRBJ1-2 TRBD1 TRBV30 once
CASSYRSAYEQYF TGTGCCAGCAGCTACAGGAGCGCCTACGAGCAGTACTTC TRBJ2-7 . TRBV7-2 .
CASSLSPRGANGYTF TGTGCCAGTAGCTTATCCCCTCGGGGGGCAAATGGCTACACCTTC TRBJ1-2 . TRBV19 .
CASSLAGGVDSPLHF TGTGCCAGCAGCTTAGCGGGGGGAGTGGACTCACCCCTCCACTTT TRBJ1-6 . TRBV7-6 once
CASSISHDRLNTEAFF TGTGCCAGTAGTATATCCCACGACAGGTTGAACACTGAAGCTTTCTTT TRBJ1-1 . TRBV19 .
CASSLRDYRINEQFF TGCGCCAGCAGCTTAAGGGACTACCGGATCAATGAGCAGTTCTTC TRBJ2-1 TRBD2 TRBV5-1 .
CASSAGQGAQDTQYF TGTGCCAGCAGCGCGGGACAGGGGGCGCAAGATACGCAGTATTTT TRBJ2-3 TRBD1 TRBV13 few
CASRQGWASNQPQHF TGTGCCAGCAGACAGGGCTGGGCCAGCAATCAGCCCCAGCATTTT TRBJ1-5 . TRBV27 once
CASSWGTGVGVGYTF TGTGCCAGCAGCTGGGGGACAGGGGTAGGTGTTGGCTACACCTTC TRBJ1-2 TRBD1 TRBV5-4 .
CASSAGLFEQYF TGTGCCAGCAGTGCAGGGCTTTTCGAGCAGTACTTC TRBJ2-7 . TRBV2 few
CAWSATGRNEQFF TGTGCCTGGAGCGCGACAGGGAGAAATGAGCAGTTCTTC TRBJ2-1 TRBD1 TRBV30 .